These 4 T cell receptor beta chains were all obtained from the same sample, sequenced in a study of CD8 T cells in ankylosing spondylitis. TCRdb reprocessed the 5' RACE reads via MiXCR and lists one record per CDR3 protein. The sample has 150,000 to 200,000 distinct CDR3 sequences; under 15% are singletons. Sequencing was performed on blood, either unsorted or a sorted T cell fraction (not recorded which). The origin of the receptors is a female donor with ankylosing spondylitis or in good health (not recorded which).

The J gene is TRBJ2-1, the V gene TRBV20-1; 8 bases are shared with TRBD2. CDR1 and CDR2 (germline): DFQATT, SNEGSKA (reference sequence). The CDR3 loop spans 15 amino acids. Trimming took 0 bases from V and 4 from J; bases not matched to a gene: 5. The CDR3 sequence: CSARDSGRAYNEQFF. CDR3 sequence (DNA): TGCAGTGCTAGAGATTCCGGGAGGGCTTACAATGAGCAGTTCTTC.

In this sample, this clonotype turned up once. Here the CDR3 DNA reads TGTGCCAGTAGTGCCCAGACTAGCGGGGTCAATGAGCAGTTCTTC. Protein sequence: CASSAQTSGVNEQFF. This rearrangement joins TRBV19 to TRBJ2-1, with 11 bases aligning to TRBD2. Germline V gene sequence: CDR1 LNHDA, CDR2 SQIVND (reference sequence). The CDR3 loop spans 15 amino acids. After removal of 5 bases from V and 6 bases from J, the junction contained 6 bases not matched to a gene.

In its sample, this clonotype was seen many times. The V and J genes are TRBV24-1 and TRBJ2-3; TRBD2 aligns across 8 bases. Trimming took 5 bases from V and 0 from J; bases not matched to a gene: 9. This CDR3 contains 17 residues. The germline V gene has CDR1 KGHDR and CDR2 SFDVKD. CDR3 coding DNA: TGTGCCACCAGTGCCCAAAGGGCTAGCGGGAGCACAGATACGCAGTATTTT. Translating gives CATSAQRASGSTDTQYF.

This clonotype came up a few times. The rearrangement links TRBV18 to TRBJ2-1; tentative D call: TRBD2 (5 bases). Trimming stripped 6 bases from V and 3 bases from J, with 9 bases between. Germline V CDR1 and CDR2: KGHSH, LQKENI. The CDR3 length is 13 residues. Here the CDR3 DNA reads TGTGCCAGCTCGGAAGACTACTACAATGAGCAGTTCTTC. Translating gives CASSEDYYNEQFF.